These 26 T cell receptor beta chains share one sample of origin, sequenced in a study of T cell clonality in common variable immunodeficiency. Study-level points and caveats: Common variable immunodeficiency TCR beta sequences reportedly had fewer deletions and N-nucleotide insertions.

These receptors are not linked to any known antigen. Only in-frame clones appear in the TCRdb table, and some are missing; sequencing was by immunoSEQ multiplex PCR. The specimen gives 15,000 to 20,000 clones without singletons; the ten biggest hold about 12%. The sample consisted of peripheral blood mononuclear cells. The receptors come from a human donor with common variable immunodeficiency.

This clone was recorded at least ten times. The read terminates 3 residues ahead of where the CDR3 ends, so the germline J gene completes it. The chain links TRBV10-3 to TRBJ2-5; TRBD1 agrees at 9 bases. The germline V gene has CDR1 ENHRY and CDR2 SYGVKD. V lost 2 bases to trimming and J lost 2 bases; unmatched junction nucleotides: 6. The CDR3 spans 16 residues. CDR3 in amino acids: CAISEGRGQGQETQYF. CDR3 DNA (partial): TGTGCCATCAGTGAGGGTAGGGGACAGGGACAAGAGACC.

This clone was counted only a few times. The DNA ends 3 residues before the CDR3 does, and the rest of the CDR3 is filled in from the germline J gene. The chain is built from TRBV6-1 and TRBJ2-5, with 7 bases fitting TRBD2. The V gene's germline CDR1 is MNHNS and CDR2 SASEGT. This CDR3 comprises 16 residues. After removal of 1 base from V and 0 bases from J, the junction contained 5 bases not matched to a gene. The sequenced CDR3 bases are TGTGCCAGCAGTGAAGTTCTAGCGGTTTACCAAGAGACC. Its protein product is CASSEVLAVYQET. The entire CDR3 is CASSEVLAVYQETQYF.

In regard to this clone: Coverage ceases 3 residues before the CDR3 finishes, and the germline J gene fills in the end. The chain employs TRBV19 and TRBJ2-2; maybe TRBD2 (6 bases). The CDR3 is 15 amino acids. V lost 6 bases, J lost 1 base, and 12 bases lay in between. Per the germline V gene, CDR1 is LNHDA and CDR2 is SQIVND (reference sequence). This CDR3 reads CASRYGGRNTGELFF. The CDR3 bases that were read are TGTGCCAGTAGGTATGGGGGGAGGAACACCGGGGAG. Full variable domain (rest looked up from reference TRBV19 and TRBJ2-2): DGGITQSPKYLFRKEGQNVTLSCEQNLNHDAMYWYRQDPGQGLRLIYYSQIVNDFQKGDIAEGYSVSREKKESFPLTVTSAQKNPTAFYLCASRYGGRNTGELFFGEGSRLTVL.

This clone has just a few counts. The CDR3 sequence is CASSSVYEQFF. The CDR3 DNA, read in part, is TGTGCCAGCAGCTCAGTTTATGAG. The chain combines TRBV7-9 with TRBJ2-1, with D unresolved. The read terminates 3 residues before the CDR3 end, so the remaining end is supplied by the germline J gene. V was trimmed by 4 bases and J by 8 bases, leaving 6 bases between them. The CDR3 loop spans 11 amino acids. The germline gives CDR1 SEHNR, CDR2 FQNEAQ (reference sequence).

This clone has just a few counts. The read gets to within 3 residues of the CDR3 end, and the germline J gene fills in the rest. The chain is built from TRBV2 and TRBJ2-7, with 7 bases fitting TRBD1. Germline V gene lookup returns CDR1 SNHLY and CDR2 FYNNEI. V lost 3 bases, J lost 1 base, and 6 bases stayed unmatched. This CDR3 has 15 amino acids. CDR3 DNA (partial): TGTGCCAGCAGTGACTCTCAGGGGGTATCCTACGAG. This translates into CASSDSQGVSYE. The full CDR3 protein reads CASSDSQGVSYEQYF.

This clone was seen repeatedly, ten times or more. The read stops 3 residues short of the end of the CDR3; the missing end is completed from the germline J gene. The J gene is TRBJ1-1, the V gene TRBV29-1; 9 bases align to TRBD1. CDR1 and CDR2 from the germline V gene are SQVTM and ANQGSEA. The CDR3 runs to 13 residues. V shed 7 bases and J 5 bases; nucleotides not matched to a gene: 8. This CDR3 is CSAGGTGRTEAFF. The sequenced CDR3 bases are TGCAGCGCCGGAGGGACAGGGAGAACTGAA.

On this clone: From the germline J gene comes the end of the CDR3, since the read stops 3 residues before it. The chain combines TRBV19 with TRBJ2-1; TRBD2 matches at 9 bases. With V trimmed by 0 bases and J by 4 bases, 7 bases remained unmatched. Germline loops: CDR1 LNHDA, CDR2 SQIVND (reference sequence). This CDR3 has 17 residues. The sequenced part of the CDR3 DNA is TGTGCCAGTAGTATAGACCCCGGACTAGCGATTTACAATGAG. This sequence encodes CASSIDPGLAIYNE. The entire CDR3 reads CASSIDPGLAIYNEQFF.

In regard to this clone: The sequenced fragment ends 3 residues before the CDR3 boundary, so the rest is inferred from the germline J gene. The chain couples TRBV7-3 to TRBJ2-7; D gene ambiguous. Germline V gene data show CDR1 as SGHTA and CDR2 as FQGTGA. Trimming removed 2 bases at V and 1 base at J, with 6 bases between. The CDR3 sequence is 13 residues long. The CDR3: CASSLGPSYEQYF. The CDR3 DNA, read in part, is TGTGCCAGCAGCTTAGGGCCTTCCTACGAG.

Concerning this clone: Read data end 3 residues before the CDR3 end; the end is taken from the germline J gene. The chain combines TRBV19 with TRBJ2-5; TRBD1 matches 8 bases. This CDR3 has 14 residues. V was pared by 6 bases and J by 2 bases, with 5 bases of the junction left unmatched. Germline CDR1 reads LNHDA; CDR2 reads SQIVND (reference sequence). CDR3 bases read: TGTGCCAGTAGGGGCCGGGACAGGCAAGAGACC. Amino acids: CASRGRDRQET. The full CDR3 protein is CASRGRDRQETQYF.

Points on this clone: The CDR3 goes on 3 residues after the read ends, and that part is filled in from the germline J gene. The V call is TRBV2, the J call TRBJ2-7; 9 bases are a match to TRBD2. With V trimmed by 6 bases and J by 5 bases, 11 bases remained unmatched. Germline V gene data show CDR1 as SNHLY and CDR2 as FYNNEI. The CDR3 runs 15 residues. This CDR3 reads CASRAASGASNEQYF. The part of the CDR3 DNA that was read is TGTGCCAGCAGAGCCGCTAGCGGGGCTAGTAACGAG.

Worth noting for this clone: The read finishes 3 residues shy of the CDR3 end, and the germline J gene is used to complete it. This sequence joins TRBV20-1 and TRBJ2-7, with TRBD2 matching over 9 bases. Germline V lookup: CDR1 DFQATT, CDR2 SNEGSKA (reference sequence). The length of the CDR3 is 13 residues. V gave up 3 bases and J gave up 3 bases; unmatched junction bases: 3. The CDR3 bases that were read are TGCAGTGCTAGGCCTAGCGGGATCTACGAG. This encodes CSARPSGIYE. The CDR3 in full is CSARPSGIYEQYF.

This clone turned up a few times. The read halts 3 residues ahead of the CDR3 end, with the missing end drawn from the germline J gene. The chain combines TRBV19 with TRBJ1-5; no reliable D call. V dropped 7 bases and J dropped 6 bases, with 13 bases sitting between them. CDR3 length: 13 amino acids. The V gene's germline CDR1 is LNHDA and CDR2 SQIVND (reference sequence). CDR3 DNA (partial): TGTGCCAGTACCGAGACACGCTTTCAGCCC. It yields the protein CASTETRFQP. The full CDR3 is CASTETRFQPQHF.

Notes on this clone: The CDR3 end lies 3 residues beyond the end of the read and is filled in from the germline J gene. The rearrangement joins TRBV18 to TRBJ2-2; maybe TRBD1 (5 bases). The CDR3 length is 15 residues. Trimming took off 3 bases at V and 3 bases at J, with 11 bases between the two ends. Germline-derived CDR1 and CDR2 are KGHSH and LQKENI. The chain's CDR3 is CASSPTDPYTGELFF. CDR3 bases read: TGTGCCAGCTCACCGACAGACCCATACACCGGGGAG.

CDR3 sequence: CASSIRGHEQYF. CDR3 bases read: TGTGCCAGTAGTATTCGAGGCCACGAG. J is TRBJ2-7 and V is TRBV19; D remains unclear. Read coverage stops 3 residues before the CDR3 terminus; the germline J gene supplies the remainder. This CDR3 has 12 amino acids. V lost 3 bases to trimming and J lost 5 bases, with 8 bases between them. CDR1 is LNHDA, CDR2 SQIVND, per germline (reference sequence).

The table lists this clone with a few counts. The CDR3 end is not reached by the read, which stops 3 residues before it; the germline J gene fills it in. V usage is TRBV2 and J usage is TRBJ2-3; a possible D gene is TRBD1 (6 bases). The germline V and J ends were trimmed by 1 base and 2 bases, with 13 bases remaining between them. This CDR3 spans 16 amino acids. Germline CDR1 and CDR2: SNHLY and FYNNEI. The CDR3 region is CASSEGQGSVTDTQYF. CDR3 DNA, as far as it was read: TGTGCCAGCAGTGAAGGCCAGGGGAGCGTCACAGATACG.

On this clone: The read is 3 residues too short to cover the CDR3 end, so that end is filled in from the germline J gene. This chain uses TRBV19 with TRBJ1-2; a possible D gene is TRBD1 (5 bases). Germline V lookup: CDR1 LNHDA, CDR2 SQIVND (reference sequence). The CDR3 sequence is 12 residues long. CDR3 amino acids: CASSRRQTRYTF. The covered CDR3 bases are TGTGCCAGTAGTCGAAGACAGACGCGC.

Details on this clone: The read is 3 residues too short to cover the CDR3 end, so that end is filled in from the germline J gene. The chain joins TRBV7-9 to TRBJ2-5, with a tentative D call TRBD2 (5 bases). Germline assignment: CDR1 SEHNR and CDR2 FQNEAQ (reference sequence). The CDR3 runs to 14 residues. The V end was cut by 3 bases, the J end by 3 bases, with 11 bases between. The CDR3 DNA, read in part, is TGTGCCAGCAGCTTTCGCGGGCTGAAAGAGACC. It codes for CASSFRGLKET. The whole CDR3 sequence is CASSFRGLKETQYF.

The sample holds a few counts of this clone. The read terminates 3 residues before the CDR3 end, so the remaining end is supplied by the germline J gene. The V call is TRBV6-1, the J call TRBJ1-4, with 8 bases fitting TRBD1. The CDR3 length is 15 residues. Germline V lookup: CDR1 MNHNS, CDR2 SASEGT. J was trimmed by 7 bases and V by 1 base; bases with no gene match: 5. The part of the CDR3 DNA that was read is TGTGCCAGCAGTGAAGGGACAGGGAGGAGTGAAAAA. Translation: CASSEGTGRSEK. The entire CDR3 is CASSEGTGRSEKLFF.

This clone showed up just a few times. This CDR3 is CASSSRDRAYEQYF. The DNA read from the CDR3 is TGTGCCAGCAGTTCCCGGGACAGGGCCTACGAG. The chain is built from TRBV7-6 and TRBJ2-7; 9 positions match TRBD1. The DNA ends 3 residues before the CDR3 does, and the rest of the CDR3 is filled in from the germline J gene. Germline CDR1 SGHVS, CDR2 FNYEAQ. The V and J ends lost 6 bases and 2 bases, in that order; junction bases with no gene match: 5. This CDR3 comprises 14 residues.

On this clone itself: Read coverage stops 3 residues before the CDR3 terminus; the germline J gene supplies the remainder. V gene TRBV18 combines with J gene TRBJ2-5; the match to TRBD1 covers 7 bases. CDR3 size: 15 residues. The V gene's germline CDR1 is KGHSH and CDR2 LQKENI. V shed 5 bases, J shed 0 bases, and the junction held 6 bases outside the gene matches. CDR3 loop: CASSKNRGNQETQYF. The sequenced part of the CDR3 DNA is TGTGCCAGCTCAAAAAACAGGGGTAACCAAGAGACC.

Of note for this clone: The CDR3 end is not reached by the read, which stops 3 residues before it; the germline J gene fills it in. V is TRBV11-2 and J is TRBJ1-5; 7 bases are shared with TRBD1. The germline V gene encodes CDR1 SGHAT and CDR2 FQNNGV. V lost 5 bases, J lost 6 bases, and 4 bases stayed unmatched. This CDR3 is 13 amino acids long. CDR3 bases read: TGTGCCAGCAGCATGCACAGGGGTCAGCCC. Translating it yields CASSMHRGQP. In full, the CDR3 is CASSMHRGQPQHF.

In its sample, this clone was seen a few times. The read terminates 3 residues before the CDR3 end, so the remaining end is supplied by the germline J gene. This chain links TRBV7-2 with TRBJ1-3; TRBD1 aligns across 9 bases. Trimming cost V 3 bases and J 2 bases; bases outside gene matches: 2. The germline V gene encodes CDR1 SGHTA and CDR2 FQGNSA. The CDR3 contains 15 residues. This CDR3 reads CASSFGQGPGNTIYF. CDR3 DNA, as far as it was read: TGTGCCAGCAGCTTTGGACAGGGGCCTGGAAACACC.

By frequency in the sample, this clone is medium-sized. The read is 3 residues too short to cover the CDR3 end, so that end is filled in from the germline J gene. The chain links TRBV7-6 to TRBJ2-7; unclear D gene. Per the germline V gene, CDR1 is SGHVS and CDR2 is FNYEAQ. This CDR3 has 16 amino acids. Trimming stripped 1 base from V and 0 bases from J, with 13 bases between. The CDR3 sequence: CASSLGLADPSYEQYF. The sequenced CDR3 bases are TGTGCCAGCAGCTTAGGTCTGGCGGATCCCTCCTACGAG.

With regard to this clone: The CDR3 end lies 3 residues beyond the end of the read and is filled in from the germline J gene. The chain has TRBV11-3 and TRBJ1-2, with 7 bases fitting TRBD1. CDR3 length: 15 residues. Germline-derived CDR1 and CDR2 are SGHNT and YENEEA. CDR3 bases read: TGTGCCAGCAGCTTAGATCATCAACAGGGGCAAGGC. It encodes CASSLDHQQGQG. From start to end, the CDR3 is CASSLDHQQGQGYTF.

Notes on this clone: The read halts 3 residues ahead of the CDR3 end, with the missing end drawn from the germline J gene. The chain employs TRBV7-2 and TRBJ2-3, with a possible D match to TRBD2 (6 bases). The germline V gene has CDR1 SGHTA and CDR2 FQGNSA. The germline V and J ends were trimmed by 5 bases and 5 bases, with 14 bases remaining between them. The length of the CDR3 is 14 residues. The CDR3 DNA, read in part, is TGTGCCAGCAGCCTCGGACGAGCGGGAGATACG. It yields the protein CASSLGRAGDT. The entire CDR3 is CASSLGRAGDTQYF.

In this sample, this clone turned up many times. The read comes to an end 3 residues before the CDR3 does, leaving the germline J gene to fill in the end. The chain is built from TRBV5-1 and TRBJ2-3; 7 bases map to TRBD1. Germline V lookup: CDR1 SGHRS, CDR2 YFSETQ. This CDR3 has 13 amino acids. V lost 2 bases, J lost 4 bases, and 1 base stayed unmatched. The CDR3 sequence: CASSLQGSDTQYF. The covered CDR3 bases are TGCGCCAGCAGCTTACAGGGGTCAGATACG.